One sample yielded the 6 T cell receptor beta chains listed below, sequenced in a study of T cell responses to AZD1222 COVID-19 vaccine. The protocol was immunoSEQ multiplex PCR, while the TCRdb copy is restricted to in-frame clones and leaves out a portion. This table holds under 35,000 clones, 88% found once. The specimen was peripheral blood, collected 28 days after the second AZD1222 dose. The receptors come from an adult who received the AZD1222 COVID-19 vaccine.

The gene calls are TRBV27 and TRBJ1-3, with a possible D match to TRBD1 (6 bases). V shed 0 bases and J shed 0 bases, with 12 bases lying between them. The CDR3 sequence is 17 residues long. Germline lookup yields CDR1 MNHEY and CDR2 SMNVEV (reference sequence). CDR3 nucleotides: TGTGCCAGCAGTTTATCAGGGGACACCGACTCTGGAAACACCATATATTTT. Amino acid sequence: CASSLSGDTDSGNTIYF.

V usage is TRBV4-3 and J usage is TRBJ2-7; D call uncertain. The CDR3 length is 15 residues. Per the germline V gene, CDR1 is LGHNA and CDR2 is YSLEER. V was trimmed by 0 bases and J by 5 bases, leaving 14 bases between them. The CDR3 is CASSQDQGRVHEQYF. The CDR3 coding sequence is TGCGCCAGCAGCCAAGATCAAGGCCGGGTCCACGAGCAGTACTTC.

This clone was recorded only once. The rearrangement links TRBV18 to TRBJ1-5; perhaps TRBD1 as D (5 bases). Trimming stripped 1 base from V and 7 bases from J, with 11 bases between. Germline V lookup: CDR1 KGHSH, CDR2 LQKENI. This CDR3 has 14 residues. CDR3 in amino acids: CASSPQGQGQPQHF. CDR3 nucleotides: TGTGCCAGCTCACCACAGGGGCAGGGACAGCCCCAGCATTTT.

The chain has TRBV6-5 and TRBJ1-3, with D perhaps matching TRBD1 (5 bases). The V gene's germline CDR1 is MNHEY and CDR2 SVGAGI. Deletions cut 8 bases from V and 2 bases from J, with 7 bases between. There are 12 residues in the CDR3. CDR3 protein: CASDSAGNTIYF. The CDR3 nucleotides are TGTGCCAGCGACAGTGCTGGAAACACCATATATTTT.

The CDR3 nucleotides are TGTGCCAGTAGAGCATTGGAGGGACAGGGCACAGATACGCAGTATTTT. Protein: CASRALEGQGTDTQYF. V and J are TRBV19 and TRBJ2-3; 8 nucleotides match TRBD1. From germline, CDR1 is LNHDA and CDR2 SQIVND (reference sequence). After removal of 6 bases from V and 1 base from J, the junction contained 9 bases not matched to a gene. This CDR3 has 16 residues.

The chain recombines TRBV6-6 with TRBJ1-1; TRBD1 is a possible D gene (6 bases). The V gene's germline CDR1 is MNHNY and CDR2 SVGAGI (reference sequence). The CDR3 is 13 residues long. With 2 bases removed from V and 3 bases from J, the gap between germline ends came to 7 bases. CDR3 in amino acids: CASSYEGDTEAFF. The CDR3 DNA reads TGTGCCAGCAGTTACGAGGGGGACACTGAAGCTTTCTTT.